The 9 T cell receptor beta chains in this list originate from one sample, sequenced in a study of shared clonotypes between healthy human individuals. The assay was immunoSEQ multiplex PCR, and TCRdb's table has in-frame clones only and misses some. The table has about 2 million clones, around 96% seen once. Naive CD8 isolation took CD45RO-negative cells positively selected for CCR7 and excluded terminally differentiated effector memory CD45RA+ cells. The sequenced sample consisted of naive CD8+ T cells sorted from blood. The receptors were sampled from a man between 18 and 29 years old in good health.

V gene TRBV21-1 combines with J gene TRBJ2-5; TRBD2 was called by the table and not checked on the DNA. TRBV21-1 corresponds to a pseudogene. The CDR3 is made up of 16 amino acids. CDR3 sequence (DNA): TGTGCCAGCAGCACGCTACTAGCGGGGGGACAAGAGACCCAGTACTTC. Residues: CASSTLLAGGQETQYF.

This clone has a handful of counts. This sequence joins TRBV7-9 and TRBJ2-7; TRBD1 matches 10 bases. Germline lookup yields CDR1 SEHNR and CDR2 FQNEAQ (reference sequence). V gave up 5 bases and J gave up 3 bases; unmatched junction bases: 7. This CDR3 spans 15 amino acids. Written as DNA, the CDR3 is TGTGCCAGCAGCCCCGGGGGACAGGGGCACTACGAGCAGTACTTC. It is translated as CASSPGGQGHYEQYF.

The J gene is TRBJ2-1, the V gene TRBV9; 7 bases are a match to TRBD2. V lost 2 bases, J lost 7 bases, and 9 bases stayed unmatched. This CDR3 has 15 residues. Germline V lookup: CDR1 SGDLS, CDR2 YYNGEE. The CDR3 spells CASSVGGSGVNEQFF. CDR3 DNA: TGTGCCAGCAGCGTCGGGGGGAGCGGTGTGAATGAGCAGTTCTTC.

The chain combines TRBV5-5 with TRBJ1-3; D gene unclear. V lost 2 bases, J lost 0 bases, and 12 bases lay in between. The CDR3 runs to 16 residues. CDR1 SGHKS and CDR2 YYEKEE come from the germline V gene (reference sequence). CDR3 DNA sequence: TGTGCCAGCAGCTTATATGACGACTACTCTGGAAACACCATATATTTT. It codes for CASSLYDDYSGNTIYF.

The chain recombines TRBV4-1 with TRBJ1-4; 9 bases agree with TRBD1. This CDR3 has 15 amino acids. V was clipped by 4 bases and J by 5 bases; unmatched bases: 5. Per the germline V gene, CDR1 is MGHRA and CDR2 is YSYEKL. The CDR3 loop is CASSPRQGGNEKLFF. CDR3 nucleotide sequence: TGCGCCAGCAGCCCTCGACAGGGGGGAAATGAAAAACTGTTTTTT.

The rearrangement joins TRBV7-2 to TRBJ2-1, with D possibly matching TRBD2 (6 bases). This CDR3 spans 15 amino acids. Germline V gene lookup returns CDR1 SGHTA and CDR2 FQGNSA. Trimming removed 2 bases at V and 6 bases at J, with 14 bases between. CDR3 nucleotide sequence: TGTGCCAGCAGCTTAATTGGGGGACTCTTCAATGAGCAGTTCTTC. Protein: CASSLIGGLFNEQFF.

The J gene is TRBJ1-1, the V gene TRBV19, with D possibly matching TRBD1 (5 bases). In germline, CDR1 is LNHDA, CDR2 SQIVND (reference sequence). V was trimmed by 4 bases and J by 4 bases, leaving 22 bases between them. The CDR3 runs to 17 residues. Written as DNA, the CDR3 is TGTGCCAGTAGTAGGGGTACCGCGGGGGTTCGGGGCACTGAAGCTTTCTTT. Protein sequence: CASSRGTAGVRGTEAFF.

This chain joins TRBV14 and TRBJ1-4; D is ambiguous. The CDR3 sequence is 15 residues long. In germline, CDR1 is SGHDN, CDR2 FVKESK. V was pared by 4 bases and J by 3 bases, with 12 bases between. The CDR3 bases are TGTGCCAGCAGCCCCCGCCGCCCCGCTAATGAAAAACTGTTTTTT. This sequence encodes CASSPRRPANEKLFF.

This chain uses TRBV30 with TRBJ2-2; D might be TRBD2 (5 bases). Germline lookup yields CDR1 GTSNPN and CDR2 SVGIG (reference sequence). The CDR3 runs to 15 residues. The V end lost 5 bases, the J end lost 0 bases, and 13 bases lay between the germline ends. The CDR3 sequence is CAWGWENTNTGELFF. The CDR3 DNA follows: TGTGCCTGGGGTTGGGAGAACACGAACACCGGGGAGCTGTTTTTT.